The rows below give T cell receptor beta chains drawn from one sample of a study of technical replicates of blood from a few donors. Assay: immunoSEQ multiplex PCR; the TCRdb copy retains only in-frame clones and omits some. The sample holds 55,000 to 85,000 clones, about 97% seen once. Sequencing used T cells isolated from PBMCs. The receptors originated from a human donor in good health. Both conserved end residues are part of each CDR3. The D gene is left open where the match is weak. Size values are once, few and many counts, or a class for expanded clones, and some rows have none.

>once|NA|TRBV2|TRBJ2-1
TGTGCCAGCAGCATTCTCTCTAGCGCCGTACCGACGAATGAGCAGTTCTTC
CASSILSSAVPTNEQFF
>NA|NA|TRBV29-1|TRBJ1-1
TGCAGCGTTGTTGAAGGGGCTGAAGCTTTCTTT
CSVVEGAEAFF
>NA|NA|TRBV27|TRBJ1-2
TGTGCCAGAATCGTATCGGGGACAAATGCCTATGGCTACACCTTC
CARIVSGTNAYGYTF
>NA|TRBD2|TRBV7-6|TRBJ2-5
TGTGCCAGCAGCTTAGGGGGACTAGCGAGAGAGACCCAGTACTTC
CASSLGGLARETQYF
>NA|NA|TRBV28|TRBJ2-2
TGTGCCAGCAGGCTCAGGGCCGGGGAGCTGTTTTTT
CASRLRAGELFF
>NA|NA|TRBV6-1|TRBJ2-5
TGTGCCAGCAGTGAAGAAACAGGGAGAGAGACCCAGTACTTC
CASSEETGRETQYF
>NA|NA|TRBV28|TRBJ2-3
TGTGCCAGCACCCTGGGGGGTACGCAGTATTTT
CASTLGGTQYF
>NA|TRBD1|TRBV30|TRBJ1-5
TGTGCCTGGAGCAAGGACAGGGGAAGCAATCAGCCCCAGCATTTT
CAWSKDRGSNQPQHF
>NA|NA|TRBV13|TRBJ1-4
TGTGCCAGCAGCTTAAGGGCAGGGTATGAAAAACTGTTTTTT
CASSLRAGYEKLFF
>NA|NA|TRBV7-2|TRBJ2-5
TGTGCCAGCAGCTTATTATCTGGGGCGTCCTCAGAGACCCAGTACTTC
CASSLLSGASSETQYF
>few|TRBD1|TRBV29-1|TRBJ2-5
TGCAGCGCCCACTCGACAGGGAAAGAGACCCAGTACTTC
CSAHSTGKETQYF
>NA|NA|TRBV18|TRBJ1-3
TGTGCCAGCTCACCAAGAGGAGGCAGCTCTGGAAACACCATATATTTT
CASSPRGGSSGNTIYF
>NA|TRBD2|TRBV5-6|TRBJ2-7
TGTGCCAGCAGCTCGGGACTAGGAAACGAGCAGTACTTC
CASSSGLGNEQYF
>NA|NA|TRBV11-3|TRBJ2-6
TGTGCCAGCAGCTTTACTCTAGGGGCAGATGGGGCCAACGTCCTGACTTTC
CASSFTLGADGANVLTF
>NA|TRBD1|TRBV4-1|TRBJ1-2
TGCGCCAGCAGCCAAGAAAGGGGGCGTAACTATGGCTACACCTTC
CASSQERGRNYGYTF
>NA|TRBD2|TRBV9|TRBJ2-3
TGTGCCAGCAGCGTAGCTCTGGGCGGGAGTGAAGATACGCAGTATTTT
CASSVALGGSEDTQYF
>NA|NA|TRBV6-5|TRBJ2-1
TGTGCCACTTCGTTGGGGAGTGAGCAGTTCTTC
CATSLGSEQFF
>NA|TRBD2|TRBV9|TRBJ2-7
TGTGCCAGCAGCGTAGGAATAGAACTAGCGGGTCTCTCCTACGAGCAGTACTTC
CASSVGIELAGLSYEQYF
>NA|TRBD1|TRBV28|TRBJ2-5
TGTGCCAGCAGCTCCCCGGGACAGGGGCAAGAGACCCAGTACTTC
CASSSPGQGQETQYF
>once|NA|TRBV11-3|TRBJ2-3
TGTGCCAGCAGCGCGGGACTTGGGACAGATACGCAGTATTTT
CASSAGLGTDTQYF
>NA|TRBD2|TRBV5-1|TRBJ2-3
TGCGCCAGCAAGCGGGGCAGCACAGATACGCAGTATTTT
CASKRGSTDTQYF
>NA|NA|TRBV11-2|TRBJ2-1
TGTGCCAGCAGCTTATCCAGCGCCTCCTACAATGAGCAGTTCTTC
CASSLSSASYNEQFF
>NA|TRBD1|TRBV4-1|TRBJ1-2
TGCGCCAGCAGCCCAATCCCAGGGGGCGATAACTATGGCTACACCTTC
CASSPIPGGDNYGYTF
>NA|TRBD2|TRBV5-1|TRBJ2-7
TGCGCCAGCAGCCCAGCGGGACTAGCGGGGAGAGAGCAGTACTTC
CASSPAGLAGREQYF
>NA|TRBD1|TRBV6-5|TRBJ1-2
TGTGCCATAGGGGGCAGGGAGTATGGCTACACCTTC
CAIGGREYGYTF
>NA|TRBD1|TRBV7-9|TRBJ1-1
TGTGCCAGCATTCCAGGGGGCCTGAACACTGAAGCTTTCTTT
CASIPGGLNTEAFF
>NA|TRBD1|TRBV7-9|TRBJ2-2
TGTGCCACCCCTACCGGGACAGCGAACACCGGGGAGCTGTTTTTT
CATPTGTANTGELFF
>once|TRBD1|TRBV5-1|TRBJ2-7
TGCGCCAGCAGCTTGGCTACAGGGGGATACGAGCAGTACTTC
CASSLATGGYEQYF
>NA|NA|TRBV9|TRBJ2-1
TGTGCCAGCAGCGGCGTAGCTGGCAATGAGCAGTTCTTC
CASSGVAGNEQFF
>NA|NA|TRBV4-2|TRBJ2-3
TGTGCCAGCAGCCGTTACTTGTCTAGCACAGATACGCAGTATTTT
CASSRYLSSTDTQYF
>NA|TRBD1|TRBV18|TRBJ2-3
TGTGCCAGCTCTCCCACGGGACAGGCCCTCACAGATACGCAGTATTTT
CASSPTGQALTDTQYF
>NA|NA|TRBV7-2|TRBJ2-7
TGTGCCAGCAGCTTAATGCGGGACTCCTACGAGCAGTACTTC
CASSLMRDSYEQYF
>NA|TRBD2|TRBV7-9|TRBJ2-1
TGTGCCAGCAGCTCGGGGACTAGCGGGAGAGATGAGCAGTTCTTC
CASSSGTSGRDEQFF